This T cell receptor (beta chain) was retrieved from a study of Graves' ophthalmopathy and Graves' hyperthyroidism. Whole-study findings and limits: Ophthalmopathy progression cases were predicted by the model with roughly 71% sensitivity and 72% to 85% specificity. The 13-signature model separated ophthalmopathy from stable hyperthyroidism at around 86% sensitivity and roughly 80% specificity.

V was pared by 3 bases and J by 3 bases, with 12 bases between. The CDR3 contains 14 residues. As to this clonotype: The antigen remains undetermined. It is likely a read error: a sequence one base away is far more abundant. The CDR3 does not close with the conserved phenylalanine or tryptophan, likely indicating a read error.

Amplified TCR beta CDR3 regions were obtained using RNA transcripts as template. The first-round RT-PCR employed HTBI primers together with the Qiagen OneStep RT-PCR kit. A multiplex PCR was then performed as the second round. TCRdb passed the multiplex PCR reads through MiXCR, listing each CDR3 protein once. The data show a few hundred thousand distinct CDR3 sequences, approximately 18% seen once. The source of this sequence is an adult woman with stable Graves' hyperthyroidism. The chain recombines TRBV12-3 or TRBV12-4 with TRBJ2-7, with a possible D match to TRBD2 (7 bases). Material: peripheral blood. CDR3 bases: TGTGCCAGCAGTTTGGGGGGAGGGGGCTACGAGCAGTACTAC. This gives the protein CASSLGGGGYEQYY.